Reported below is one TCR beta chain. Its antigen remains unidentified. The data were taken from a study of monozygotic twins with inflammatory bowel disease. Study observations and caveats: Researchers report that IBD patients shared fewer clonotypes with others than healthy twins, especially amid disease activity.

cDNA for each sample came from eight separate reactions. The template switching step added UMIs that contained a 6-nucleotide sample barcode. With the 5' RACE reads reprocessed, TCRdb shows one record per CDR3 protein and no DNA. The sample totals about 170,000 distinct CDR3 sequences; its top ten clones hold approximately 2.5%. The TCR was taken from a human donor with ulcerative colitis or Crohn's disease, or a healthy co-twin of an affected twin (not recorded which). The specimen sequenced was blood.

The CDR3 sequence: CASSLDDYFYEQYF. This chain joins TRBV7-8 and TRBJ2-7; TCRdb's D call, TRBD2, is unchecked because there is no DNA. Germline CDR1 reads SGHVS; CDR2 reads FQNEAQ. The CDR3 is made up of 14 amino acids.